Listed below are T cell receptor beta chains from one sample, sequenced in a study of blood T cell repertoires in COVID-19. Profiling relied on immunoSEQ multiplex PCR, and the TCRdb table lists in-frame clones only, not all of them. Of tens of thousands of clones detected, roughly four fifths appear once; the ten largest clones hold around 27%. The sample taken for sequencing was peripheral blood. The origin of the receptors is a human donor in a cohort sampled during active COVID-19. CDR3s include the opening cysteine and the closing phenylalanine or tryptophan. D genes are given only for firm matches. Clone size, where shown, is once, few, many, or a class for clones that have expanded.

d_call clone_size j_call v_call cdr3_aa cdr3_nt
. . TRBJ2-5 TRBV2 CASRYYQETQYF TGTGCCAGCAGGTACTACCAAGAGACCCAGTACTTC
TRBD1 . TRBJ2-7 TRBV20-1 CSASSWTGGRTYEQYF TGCAGTGCTAGTAGCTGGACAGGGGGGCGAACCTACGAGCAGTACTTC
. . TRBJ1-2 TRBV28 CASTLDVGGYTF TGTGCCAGCACCCTCGATGTGGGCGGCTACACCTTC
. . TRBJ2-1 TRBV5-6 CASSLVGADEQFF TGTGCCAGCAGCTTGGTGGGGGCCGATGAGCAGTTCTTC
. . TRBJ2-5 TRBV7-8 CASSLKEGAEETQYF TGTGCCAGCAGCTTAAAGGAGGGGGCCGAAGAGACCCAGTACTTC
TRBD1 . TRBJ2-3 TRBV4-3 CASSQTDRPSDTQYF TGCGCCAGCAGCCAAACGGACAGGCCGTCGGATACGCAGTATTTT
TRBD1 . TRBJ2-2 TRBV29-1 CSVLRRTGAHTGELFF TGCAGCGTCCTCCGGCGGACAGGGGCCCACACCGGGGAGCTGTTTTTT
TRBD2 once TRBJ2-1 TRBV18 CASSPRGLAGGNEQFF TGTGCCAGCTCACCTAGGGGACTAGCGGGAGGCAATGAGCAGTTCTTC
TRBD1 . TRBJ2-7 TRBV5-5 CASSLVGGQGSYEQYF TGTGCCAGCAGCCTGGTGGGGGGACAGGGGAGCTACGAGCAGTACTTC
. . TRBJ2-3 TRBV24-1 CATSEGGPDTQYF TGTGCCACCAGTGAGGGGGGACCAGATACGCAGTATTTT
TRBD1 . TRBJ1-4 TRBV10-3 CAIRDGQGGTNEKLFF TGTGCCATCAGAGACGGACAGGGGGGAACTAATGAAAAACTGTTTTTT
. . TRBJ2-7 TRBV28 CASSPLGATSYEQYF TGTGCCAGCAGCCCTTTGGGGGCGACTTCCTACGAGCAGTACTTC
TRBD2 . TRBJ2-7 TRBV10-3 CAISEGLAGGEQYF TGTGCCATCAGTGAGGGACTAGCGGGGGGCGAGCAGTACTTC
. few TRBJ2-3 TRBV7-9 CASGRADTATDTQYF TGTGCCAGCGGCAGGGCCGATACTGCCACAGATACGCAGTATTTT
. once TRBJ1-1 TRBV9 CASSVGGRTEAFF TGTGCCAGCAGCGTAGGAGGGAGAACTGAAGCTTTCTTT
TRBD2 . TRBJ2-4 TRBV11-2 CASSTPSGGPSRYF TGTGCCAGCAGCACCCCTAGCGGGGGCCCGTCTCGGTACTTC
. . TRBJ2-7 TRBV2 CASSPTQRDTAYEQYF TGTGCCAGCAGTCCAACCCAGAGGGACACGGCCTACGAGCAGTACTTC
. . TRBJ1-4 TRBV13 CASSLGRTYEKLFF TGTGCCAGCAGCTTGGGCCGCACCTATGAAAAACTGTTTTTT
TRBD1 . TRBJ1-2 TRBV28 CASSYPTGVGYTF TGTGCCAGCAGTTATCCGACAGGGGTTGGCTACACCTTC
. . TRBJ2-2 TRBV29-1 CSVAGTTNTGELFF TGCAGCGTCGCCGGGACAACGAACACCGGGGAGCTGTTTTTT
. . TRBJ2-1 TRBV2 CASTVRSNPSYNEQFF TGTGCCAGCACCGTGAGGTCCAACCCCTCCTACAATGAGCAGTTCTTC
TRBD2 once TRBJ2-2 TRBV18 CASSPWRGFGGELFF TGTGCCAGCTCACCCTGGCGGGGGTTCGGCGGGGAGCTGTTTTTT
TRBD2 many TRBJ2-7 TRBV3-1/TRBV3-2 CASSSSGGRSYEQYF TGTGCCAGCAGCTCTAGCGGGGGTCGCTCCTACGAGCAGTACTTC
TRBD1 . TRBJ1-6 TRBV28 CASSLGTALSYNSPLHF TGTGCCAGCAGTTTGGGGACAGCGCTCTCCTATAATTCACCCCTCCACTTT
. . TRBJ2-3 TRBV27 CASSLALLTDTQYF TGTGCCAGCAGTTTAGCCCTACTCACAGATACGCAGTATTTT
TRBD2 . TRBJ2-5 TRBV3-1/TRBV3-2 CASQWVAGMEETQYF TGTGCCAGCCAATGGGTAGCGGGGATGGAAGAGACCCAGTACTTC
TRBD1 . TRBJ1-4 TRBV4-1 CASSQGQGFWEKLFF TGCGCCAGCAGCCAAGGACAGGGTTTTTGGGAAAAACTGTTTTTT
TRBD2 . TRBJ2-3 TRBV6-1 CASSEIAGGSFTDTQYF TGTGCCAGCAGTGAGATAGCGGGGGGATCTTTCACAGATACGCAGTATTTT
. . TRBJ2-7 TRBV18 CASSHGGYEQYF TGTGCCAGCTCCCACGGGGGATACGAGCAGTACTTC
. . TRBJ1-2 TRBV28 CASGERVFGGYTF TGTGCCAGCGGAGAGAGGGTCTTTGGTGGCTACACCTTC
TRBD2 . TRBJ2-2 TRBV9 CASSAPGLAATGELFF TGTGCCAGCAGCGCCCCGGGACTAGCAGCCACCGGGGAGCTGTTTTTT
TRBD1 . TRBJ1-4 TRBV5-8 CASSLRTGVNEKLFF TGTGCCAGCAGCTTGAGGACAGGGGTTAATGAAAAACTGTTTTTT
. . TRBJ2-3 TRBV4-2 CASSPRVRAWDTQYF TGTGCCAGCAGCCCCCGTGTGAGGGCATGGGATACGCAGTATTTT
. . TRBJ2-3 TRBV28 CASSLLQSGAAYGTQYF TGTGCCAGCAGTTTACTCCAGAGTGGAGCGGCTTACGGTACGCAGTATTTT
. . TRBJ1-6 TRBV4-2 CASSEGWGLDSPLHF TGTGCCAGCAGCGAAGGGTGGGGCCTAGATTCACCCCTCCACTTT
TRBD2 . TRBJ2-1 TRBV10-2 CASRRGLDVNEQFF TGCGCCAGCAGGCGGGGACTAGATGTGAATGAGCAGTTCTTC
TRBD2 . TRBJ2-3 TRBV11-3 CASSFQRGAYTDTQYF TGTGCCAGCAGCTTCCAGCGGGGGGCGTACACAGATACGCAGTATTTT
TRBD2 . TRBJ2-1 TRBV7-8 CASSRSRASGESYNEQFF TGTGCCAGCAGCCGCTCCCGGGCTAGCGGGGAATCATACAATGAGCAGTTCTTC
. . TRBJ2-3 TRBV7-9 CASSLFVAGATDTQYF TGTGCCAGCAGCTTATTCGTTGCTGGGGCCACAGATACGCAGTATTTT
TRBD1 . TRBJ1-2 TRBV5-8 CASSRGQGLYGYTF TGTGCCAGCAGCAGGGGACAGGGCCTCTATGGCTACACCTTC
. . TRBJ1-5 TRBV12-3/TRBV12-4 CASSFVRDQPQHF TGTGCCAGCAGTTTCGTTCGTGATCAGCCCCAGCATTTT
. . TRBJ1-5 TRBV10-3 CAIKGDSNQPQHF TGTGCCATCAAGGGGGATAGCAATCAGCCCCAGCATTTT
. . TRBJ2-3 TRBV5-6 CASSRPGGTDTQYF TGTGCCAGCAGCAGGCCGGGGGGCACAGATACGCAGTATTTT
. . TRBJ2-7 TRBV12-3/TRBV12-4 CASSLLGTDEQYF TGTGCCAGCAGTTTACTGGGCACGGACGAGCAGTACTTC
TRBD2 . TRBJ2-3 TRBV27 CASSPRRSGGLADTQYF TGTGCCAGCAGTCCCCGGCGCAGCGGGGGGTTGGCAGATACGCAGTATTTT
. . TRBJ2-7 TRBV4-1 CASSQDRSSEQYF TGCGCCAGCAGCCAAGATCGGAGCTCAGAGCAGTACTTC
. . TRBJ1-6 TRBV19 CASSIDIPNSPLHF TGTGCCAGTAGTATCGACATCCCCAATTCACCCCTCCACTTT
. . TRBJ1-2 TRBV10-3 CAISGLGDGYTF TGTGCCATCAGTGGTTTAGGGGATGGCTACACCTTC
. once TRBJ2-7 TRBV2 CASTGTPRGEQYF TGTGCCAGCACCGGGACACCGAGGGGCGAGCAGTACTTC
TRBD1 . TRBJ1-6 TRBV6-6 CASSRTGQSPLHF TGTGCCAGCAGTCGGACAGGGCAATCACCCCTCCACTTT
TRBD1 once TRBJ1-5 TRBV9 CASSVVMGAGGNEGNQPQHF TGTGCCAGCAGCGTAGTAATGGGGGCAGGGGGGAATGAAGGCAATCAGCCCCAGCATTTT
. . TRBJ2-5 TRBV5-8 CASSLGQDQETQYF TGTGCCAGCAGCTTGGGACAGGACCAAGAGACCCAGTACTTC
TRBD2 . TRBJ2-1 TRBV5-1 CASAAGGRGNEQFF TGCGCCAGCGCAGCGGGGGGAAGGGGCAATGAGCAGTTCTTC
TRBD1 once TRBJ2-7 TRBV4-1 CASSRPGQSSYEQYF TGCGCCAGCAGCCGCCCGGGACAGAGCTCCTACGAGCAGTACTTC
. . TRBJ1-1 TRBV6-6 CASSYAAGNTEAFF TGTGCCAGCAGTTACGCCGCAGGGAACACTGAAGCTTTCTTT